This T cell receptor beta chain originates from a study of blood T cell repertoires in COVID-19. Whole-study context: The United States, Italy and Spain were the sources of the acute and convalescent COVID-19 samples. T cells, B-cell-depleted T cells, or PBMCs supplied cDNA or gDNA.

In this sample, this clone turned up a few times. V shed 0 bases and J 8 bases; nucleotides not matched to a gene: 8. CDR3 length: 15 residues. The V gene's germline CDR1 is SGDLS and CDR2 YYNGEE. Authors' processing steps: Quantification of nucleated cells was approximated via reference gene primer amplification. Libraries were prepared by immunoSEQ multiplex PCR; TCRdb keeps only in-frame clonotypes and omits some of them. Clonal size and the V and J genes are those of that table, whereas D and trimming came from the DNA. This sample has under 250,000 clones, with over 80% found just once. Sequenced sample: peripheral blood. This TCR came from a man younger than 45 who had recovered from COVID-19. The rearrangement joins TRBV9 to TRBJ2-1; 7 nucleotides align to TRBD2. DNA of the CDR3: TGTGCCAGCAGCGTAGGACAGTCGGGGGGTTATGAGCAGTTCTTC. Its protein is CASSVGQSGGYEQFF.